Following are 23 T cell receptor beta chains from one sample sequenced in a study of shared clonotypes between healthy human individuals. Libraries were prepared by immunoSEQ multiplex PCR; TCRdb keeps only in-frame clonotypes and omits some of them. The data show approximately 530,000 clones, approximately 95% seen once. Sequenced: naive CD4+ T cells sorted from blood. Specified subset: CD45RA+ positively selected. These receptors were obtained from a woman aged 30 to 39 in good health.

The chain has TRBV7-7 and TRBJ2-5, with 8 bases identical to TRBD2. V shed 5 bases and J 2 bases; nucleotides not matched to a gene: 10. There are 16 residues in the CDR3. Germline loops: CDR1 SSHAT, CDR2 FNYEAQ (reference sequence). CDR3 coding DNA: TGTGCCAGCAGCCTCCGAATAGCGGGATTACAAGAGACCCAGTACTTC. Translation gives CASSLRIAGLQETQYF.

The CDR3 here is CASELGDRGYQETQYF. DNA of the CDR3: TGCGCCAGCGAACTAGGGGACAGGGGATATCAAGAGACCCAGTACTTC. This chain joins TRBV5-1 and TRBJ2-5, with 10 bases matching TRBD1. The CDR3 is 16 residues long. V shed 7 bases, J shed 2 bases, and the junction held 11 bases outside the gene matches. CDR1 and CDR2 (germline): SGHRS, YFSETQ.

The CDR3 here is CASSSNQNTEAFF. The CDR3 DNA reads as TGTGCCAGCAGCTCCAATCAGAACACTGAAGCTTTCTTT. The chain employs TRBV11-3 and TRBJ1-1; D gene ambiguous. Per germline, CDR1 SGHNT and CDR2 YENEEA. The V end was cut by 4 bases, the J end by 1 base, with 7 bases between. The length of the CDR3 is 13 residues.

The V and J genes are TRBV11-2 and TRBJ2-1; unclear D gene. This CDR3 has 15 residues. The germline V gene has CDR1 SGHAT and CDR2 FQNNGV. V lost 0 bases to trimming and J lost 4 bases, with 10 bases between them. The CDR3 here is CASSLDEGPYNEQFF. CDR3 DNA sequence: TGTGCCAGCAGCTTAGATGAAGGCCCTTACAATGAGCAGTTCTTC.

The chain combines TRBV5-1 with TRBJ2-3; 7 positions match TRBD1. CDR1 is SGHRS, CDR2 YFSETQ, per germline. V shed 3 bases and J 1 base; nucleotides not matched to a gene: 5. This CDR3 has 15 residues. The CDR3 sequence: CASSSQGDGTDTQYF. In DNA, the CDR3 is TGCGCCAGCAGCTCCCAGGGGGACGGCACAGATACGCAGTATTTT.

The chain uses TRBV5-4 and TRBJ2-5; 7 bases are a match to TRBD2. Judging by the DNA end, TRBJ2-7 fits better; the J call may be wrong. The CDR3 is 15 residues long. Per the germline V gene, CDR1 is SGHNT and CDR2 is YYREEE (reference sequence). CDR3: CASSLGASGDYEQYF. The CDR3 DNA follows: TGTGCCAGCAGCTTGGGGGCTAGCGGAGACTACGAGCAGTACTTC.

The chain carries TRBV6-4 and TRBJ1-5; tentatively, D is TRBD1 (6 bases). This CDR3 spans 15 amino acids. The V end was cut by 5 bases, the J end by 7 bases, with 18 bases between. CDR1 MRHNA and CDR2 SNTAGT come from the germline V gene. The CDR3 nucleotides are TGTGCCAGCAGTATTGGCAGGGGTAGGGGGCAGCCCCAGCATTTT. The encoded protein is CASSIGRGRGQPQHF.

The chain carries TRBV19 and TRBJ2-4; 9 nucleotides match TRBD1. Germline-derived CDR1 and CDR2 are LNHDA and SQIVND (reference sequence). J lost 1 base, V lost 0 bases, and 13 bases had no gene match. This CDR3 is built from 20 residues. The CDR3 protein is CASSIDAGTGTISAKNIQYF. CDR3 nucleotide sequence: TGTGCCAGTAGTATAGATGCCGGGACAGGGACGATCAGTGCCAAAAACATTCAGTACTTC. The whole variable domain, filled in from reference TRBV19 and TRBJ2-4, reads DGGITQSPKYLFRKEGQNVTLSCEQNLNHDAMYWYRQDPGQGLRLIYYSQIVNDFQKGDIAEGYSVSREKKESFPLTVTSAQKNPTAFYLCASSIDAGTGTISAKNIQYFGAGTRLSVL.

The rearrangement uses TRBV19 and TRBJ1-1; the D is unclear. Trimming left V 6 bases short and J 5 bases short, with 13 bases between. This CDR3 region has 13 residues. Germline values: CDR1 LNHDA, CDR2 SQIVND (reference sequence). The CDR3: CASRRRVLTEAFF. CDR3 in DNA: TGTGCCAGTAGGAGAAGGGTATTAACTGAAGCTTTCTTT.

Regarding this clone: The junction does not match germline at one end; this may be a read error. The chain uses TRBV28 and TRBJ1-5, with unresolved D. This CDR3 region has 12 residues. CDR1 and CDR2 from the germline V gene are MDHEN and SYDVKM. The CDR3 loop reads CASSSRNPPQHF. The CDR3 DNA reads TGTGCCAGCAGTTCCCGAAATCCGCCCCAGCATTTT.

This sequence joins TRBV6-5 and TRBJ1-1; D is perhaps TRBD1 (5 bases). CDR3 length equals 13 residues. The germline V gene encodes CDR1 MNHEY and CDR2 SVGAGI. The V gene lost 0 bases and the J gene lost 6 bases, with 8 bases spanning the gap. This chain's CDR3 is CASSYSGAAEAFF. The CDR3 nucleotides are TGTGCCAGCAGTTACTCTGGGGCAGCTGAAGCTTTCTTT.

V is TRBV27 and J is TRBJ1-5; D perhaps matches TRBD1 (5 bases). V lost 10 bases, J lost 7 bases, and 17 bases lay in between. Germline V CDR1 and CDR2: MNHEY, SMNVEV (reference sequence). CDR3 length: 13 residues. The CDR3 is CAKGTRLGQPQHF. The CDR3 coding sequence is TGTGCCAAAGGGACGCGGTTAGGACAGCCCCAGCATTTT.

The genes are TRBV30 and TRBJ2-1; the match to TRBD2 covers 11 bases. This CDR3 is built from 14 residues. CDR1 is GTSNPN, CDR2 SVGIG, per germline (reference sequence). The CDR3, as DNA: TGTGCTGGTCACTTAGCGGGAGGGTACAATGAGCAGTTCTTC. Protein product: CAGHLAGGYNEQFF.

The J gene is TRBJ1-1, the V gene TRBV19; 9 positions agree with TRBD1. Trimming cost V 6 bases and J 4 bases; bases outside gene matches: 3. Germline V gives CDR1 LNHDA, CDR2 SQIVND (reference sequence). The CDR3 runs to 13 residues. The CDR3 loop is CASRDRGGTEAFF. The CDR3 bases are TGTGCCAGTAGGGACAGGGGAGGCACTGAAGCTTTCTTT.

The rearrangement joins TRBV6-5 to TRBJ1-2, with D perhaps matching TRBD1 (5 bases). The CDR3 has 14 residues. Germline loops: CDR1 MNHEY, CDR2 SVGAGI. The germline V and J ends were trimmed by 6 bases and 8 bases, with 19 bases remaining between them. CDR3 loop: CASRPGRLLKGYTF. The CDR3 DNA sequence: TGTGCCAGCAGACCGGGACGGCTTCTAAAGGGCTACACCTTC.

V and J are TRBV11-3 and TRBJ1-1; D gene ambiguous. The germline gives CDR1 SGHNT, CDR2 YENEEA. CDR3 length: 18 residues. V was pared by 1 base and J by 1 base, with 19 bases between. DNA of the CDR3: TGTGCCAGCAGCTTAGCCCAGAGGTCGCCGGAAGCGAACACTGAAGCTTTCTTT. Its protein product is CASSLAQRSPEANTEAFF.

This clone has just one count. This sequence joins TRBV9 and TRBJ2-1; TRBD2 matches 15 bases. From germline, CDR1 is SGDLS and CDR2 YYNGEE. CDR3 length equals 18 residues. V lost 3 bases and J lost 7; bases outside the gene matches: 11. For the CDR3, the DNA is TGTGCCAGCAGCGGACGGACTAGCGGGAGGGCCGATTATAATGAGCAGTTCTTC. Translated, it gives CASSGRTSGRADYNEQFF.

V usage is TRBV5-4 and J usage is TRBJ2-3; 8 bases line up with TRBD2. V shed 5 bases and J 6 bases; nucleotides not matched to a gene: 20. Germline CDR1 is SGHNT and CDR2 is YYREEE (reference sequence). This CDR3 is 18 amino acids long. This CDR3 is CASRQSNLAGLPQDTQYF. CDR3 bases: TGTGCCAGCAGACAGTCTAACTTAGCGGGACTCCCACAGGATACGCAGTATTTT.

This chain links TRBV2 with TRBJ2-7; D gene ambiguous. V lost 1 base and J 2 bases, leaving 9 bases between the germline ends. Per the germline V gene, CDR1 is SNHLY and CDR2 is FYNNEI. The CDR3 totals 14 residues. The CDR3 here is CASSEGGQTYEQYF. CDR3 DNA sequence: TGTGCCAGCAGTGAAGGTGGCCAGACCTACGAGCAGTACTTC.

J is TRBJ1-1 and V is TRBV5-4; D call uncertain. The length of the CDR3 is 13 residues. V lost 1 base and J 3 bases, leaving 7 bases between the germline ends. CDR1 is SGHNT, CDR2 YYREEE, per germline (reference sequence). In DNA form, the CDR3 reads TGTGCCAGCAGCTTGATGGGTGACACTGAAGCTTTCTTT. It specifies CASSLMGDTEAFF.

Note on this clone: A junction boundary mismatches the germline segment, possibly from a read error. Other nucleotide sequences from this sample produce the same CDR3. The chain links TRBV28 to TRBJ1-5; TRBD1 agrees at 7 bases. CDR3 length equals 14 residues. Germline-derived CDR1 and CDR2 are MDHEN and SYDVKM. The CDR3 spells CASSSGGTVQPQHF. The CDR3 coding sequence is TGCGCCAGCAGTTCAGGGGGTACAGTTCAGCCCCAGCATTTT. Drawing the rest from reference TRBV28 and TRBJ1-5, the complete variable domain is DVKVTQSSRYLVKRTGEKVFLECVQDMDHENMFWYRQDPGLGLRLIYFSYDVKMKEKGDIPEGYSVSREKKERFSLILESASTNQTSMYLCASSSGGTVQPQHFGDGTRLSIL.

The chain joins TRBV15 to TRBJ2-5; a weak D match, TRBD2 (6 bases). Trimming pared 4 bases from V and 4 bases from J, leaving 13 bases between. In germline, CDR1 is LNHNV, CDR2 YYDKDF (reference sequence). This CDR3 is built from 14 residues. CDR3 sequence reads: CATSMPGEGETQYF. The DNA of the CDR3 is TGTGCCACCAGCATGCCGGGAGAAGGAGAGACCCAGTACTTC.

The chain combines TRBV29-1 with TRBJ2-7, with 11 bases aligning to TRBD1. V was clipped by 0 bases and J by 2 bases; unmatched bases: 3. The CDR3 has 15 amino acids. CDR1 and CDR2 from the germline V gene are SQVTM and ANQGSEA. The CDR3 DNA is TGCAGCGTTGAAGACGGGACAGGGGGGACCTACGAGCAGTACTTC. Translating gives CSVEDGTGGTYEQYF.